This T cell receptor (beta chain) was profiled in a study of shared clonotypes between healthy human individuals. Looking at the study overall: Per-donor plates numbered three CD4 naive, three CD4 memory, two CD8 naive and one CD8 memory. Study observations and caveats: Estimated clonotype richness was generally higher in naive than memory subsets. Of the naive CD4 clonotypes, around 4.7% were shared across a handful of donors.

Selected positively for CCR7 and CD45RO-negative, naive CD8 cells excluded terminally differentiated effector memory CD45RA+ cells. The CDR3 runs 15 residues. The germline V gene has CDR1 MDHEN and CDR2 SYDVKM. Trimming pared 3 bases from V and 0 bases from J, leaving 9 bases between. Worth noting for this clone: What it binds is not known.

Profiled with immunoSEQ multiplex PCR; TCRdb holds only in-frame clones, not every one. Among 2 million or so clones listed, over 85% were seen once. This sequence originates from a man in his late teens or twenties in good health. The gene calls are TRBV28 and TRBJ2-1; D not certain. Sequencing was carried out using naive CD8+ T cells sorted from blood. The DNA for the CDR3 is TGTGCCAGCAGTTTCTTACCCAGCTCCTACAATGAGCAGTTCTTC. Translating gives CASSFLPSSYNEQFF.